This TCR beta chain was recorded in a study of PD-L1 blockade in urothelial cancer. At the level of the study: Most of the 29 patients were men whose urothelial cancer was bladder-origin.

Germline V gene data show CDR1 as SGHNT and CDR2 as YYREEE (reference sequence). V was clipped by 4 bases and J by 3 bases; unmatched bases: 4. This CDR3 contains 13 residues. Profiled with immunoSEQ multiplex PCR; TCRdb holds only in-frame clones, not every one. Among around 86,000 clones listed, about 82% were seen once. The time point is: pretreatment peripheral blood. Locally advanced or metastatic urothelial carcinoma affected the patients. The sequence derives from a man aged 35 to 55 with urothelial cancer. The specimen was PBMCs, collected around atezolizumab (anti-PD-L1) treatment. The chain employs TRBV5-4 and TRBJ2-7, with 7 bases lining up with TRBD1. The CDR3 nucleotides are TGTGCCAGCAGCAGGGACAGCCGCTACGAGCAGTACTTC. Translation gives CASSRDSRYEQYF.